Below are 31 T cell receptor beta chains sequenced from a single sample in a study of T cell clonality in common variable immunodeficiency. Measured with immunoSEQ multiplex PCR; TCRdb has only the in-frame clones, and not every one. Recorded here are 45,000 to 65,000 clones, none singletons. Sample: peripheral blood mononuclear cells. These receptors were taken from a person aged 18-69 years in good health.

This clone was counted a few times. Here the CDR3 reads CSWRGSSQETQYF. Partial CDR3 DNA: TGTTCCTGGCGGGGCAGCTCACAAGAGACC. The J gene is TRBJ2-5, the V gene TRBV7-9; a weak D match, TRBD2 (6 bases). Read coverage stops 3 residues before the CDR3 terminus; the germline J gene supplies the remainder. From germline, CDR1 is SEHNR and CDR2 FQNEAQ (reference sequence). The CDR3 sequence is 13 residues long. The full variable domain, with the rest looked up from reference TRBV7-9 and TRBJ2-5, is DTGVSQNPRHKITKRGQNVTFRCDPISEHNRLYWYRQTLGQGPEFLTYFQNEAQLEKSRLLSDRFSAERPKGSFSTLEIQRTEQGDSAMYLCSWRGSSQETQYFGPGTRLLVL.

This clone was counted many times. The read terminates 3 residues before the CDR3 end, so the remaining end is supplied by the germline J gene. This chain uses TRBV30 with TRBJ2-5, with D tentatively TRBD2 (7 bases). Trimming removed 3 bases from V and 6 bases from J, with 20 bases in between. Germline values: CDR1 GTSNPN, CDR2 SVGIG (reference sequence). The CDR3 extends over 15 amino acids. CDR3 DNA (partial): TGTGCCTGGAGCTTGAGGGGGGGCCGGGTTCAGACC. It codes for CAWSLRGGRVQT. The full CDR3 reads CAWSLRGGRVQTQYF.

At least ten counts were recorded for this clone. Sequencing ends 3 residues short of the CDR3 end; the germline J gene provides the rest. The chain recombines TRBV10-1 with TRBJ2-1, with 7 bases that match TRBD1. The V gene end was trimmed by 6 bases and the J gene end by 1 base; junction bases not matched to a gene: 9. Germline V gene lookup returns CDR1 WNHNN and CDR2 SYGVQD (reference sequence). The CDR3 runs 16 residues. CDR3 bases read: TGCGCCAGCAGCTCCGACAGGGCCTTGTCCTACAATGAG. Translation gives CASSSDRALSYNE. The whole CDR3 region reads CASSSDRALSYNEQFF.

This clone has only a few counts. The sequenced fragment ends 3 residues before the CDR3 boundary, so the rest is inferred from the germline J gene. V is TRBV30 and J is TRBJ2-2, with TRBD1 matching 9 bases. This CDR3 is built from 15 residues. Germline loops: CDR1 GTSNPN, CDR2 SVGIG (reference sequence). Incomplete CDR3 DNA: TGTGCCTGGAGCGGAACAGGGGGCGCTCGTGAAAAG. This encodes CAWSGTGGAREK. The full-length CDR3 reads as CAWSGTGGAREKLFF.

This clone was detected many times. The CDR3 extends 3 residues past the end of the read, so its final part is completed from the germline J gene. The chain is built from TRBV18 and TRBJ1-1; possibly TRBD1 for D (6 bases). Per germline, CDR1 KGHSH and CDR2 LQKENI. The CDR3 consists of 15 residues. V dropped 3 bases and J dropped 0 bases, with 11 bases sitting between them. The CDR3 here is CASSPSGGVNTEAFF. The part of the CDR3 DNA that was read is TGTGCCAGCTCACCGTCTGGGGGCGTGAACACTGAA.

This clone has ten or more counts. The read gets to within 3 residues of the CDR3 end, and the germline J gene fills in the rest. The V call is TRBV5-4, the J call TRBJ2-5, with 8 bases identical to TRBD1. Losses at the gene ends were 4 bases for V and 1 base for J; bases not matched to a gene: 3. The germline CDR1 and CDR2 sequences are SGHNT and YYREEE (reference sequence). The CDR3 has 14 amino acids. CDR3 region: CASSPGQVQETQYF. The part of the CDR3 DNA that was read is TGTGCCAGCAGCCCGGGACAGGTCCAAGAGACC. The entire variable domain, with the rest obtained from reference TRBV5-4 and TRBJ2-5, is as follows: ETGVTQSPTHLIKTRGQQVTLRCSSQSGHNTVSWYQQALGQGPQFIFQYYREEENGRGNFPPRFSGLQFPNYSSELNVNALELDDSALYLCASSPGQVQETQYFGPGTRLLVL.

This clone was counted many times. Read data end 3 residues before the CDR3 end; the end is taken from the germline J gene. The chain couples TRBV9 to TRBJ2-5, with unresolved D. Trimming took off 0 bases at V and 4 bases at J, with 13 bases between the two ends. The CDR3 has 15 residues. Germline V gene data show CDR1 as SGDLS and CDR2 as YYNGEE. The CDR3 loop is CASSVGIGRGETQYF. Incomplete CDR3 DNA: TGTGCCAGCAGCGTAGGGATTGGGCGAGGAGAGACC.

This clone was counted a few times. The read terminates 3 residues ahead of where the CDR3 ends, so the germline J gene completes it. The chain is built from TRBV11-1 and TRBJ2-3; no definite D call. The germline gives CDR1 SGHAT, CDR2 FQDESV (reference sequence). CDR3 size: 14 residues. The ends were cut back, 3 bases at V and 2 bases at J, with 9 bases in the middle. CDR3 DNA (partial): TGTGCCAGCAGCTTGTCCAGGCACACAGATACG. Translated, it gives CASSLSRHTDT. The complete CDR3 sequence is CASSLSRHTDTQYF.

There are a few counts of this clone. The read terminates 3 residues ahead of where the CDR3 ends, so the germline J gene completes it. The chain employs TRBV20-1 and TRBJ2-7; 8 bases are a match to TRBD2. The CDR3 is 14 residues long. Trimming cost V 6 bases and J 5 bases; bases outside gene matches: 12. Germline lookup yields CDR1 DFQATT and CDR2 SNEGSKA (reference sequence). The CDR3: CSAPTGGEGDEQYF. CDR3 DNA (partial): TGCAGTGCGCCAACCGGGGGGGAGGGGGACGAG.

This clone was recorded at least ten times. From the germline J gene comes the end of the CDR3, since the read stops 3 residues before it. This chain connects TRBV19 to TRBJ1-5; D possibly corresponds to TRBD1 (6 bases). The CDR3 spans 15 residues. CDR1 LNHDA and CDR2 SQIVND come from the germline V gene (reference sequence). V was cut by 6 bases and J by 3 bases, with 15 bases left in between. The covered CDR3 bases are TGTGCCAGTAGACCATACAGGGAAAACAATCAGCCC. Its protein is CASRPYRENNQP. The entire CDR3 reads CASRPYRENNQPQHF.

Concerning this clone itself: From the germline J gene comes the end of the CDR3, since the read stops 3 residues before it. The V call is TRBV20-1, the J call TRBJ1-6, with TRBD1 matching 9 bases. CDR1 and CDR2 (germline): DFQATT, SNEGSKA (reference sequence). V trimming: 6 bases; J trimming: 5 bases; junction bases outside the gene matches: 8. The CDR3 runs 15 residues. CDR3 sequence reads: CSAPTGGNNNSPLHF. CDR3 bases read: TGCAGTGCCCCGACAGGGGGAAATAATAATTCACCC.

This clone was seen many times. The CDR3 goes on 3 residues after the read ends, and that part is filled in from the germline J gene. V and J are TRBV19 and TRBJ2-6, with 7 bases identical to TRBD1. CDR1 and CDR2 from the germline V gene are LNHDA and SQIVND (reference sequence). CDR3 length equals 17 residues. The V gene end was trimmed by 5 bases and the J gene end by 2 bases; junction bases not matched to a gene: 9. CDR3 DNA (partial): TGTGCCAGTAGTGGATCGACAGGGAGTCCTGGGGCCAACGTC. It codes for CASSGSTGSPGANV. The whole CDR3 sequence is CASSGSTGSPGANVLTF.

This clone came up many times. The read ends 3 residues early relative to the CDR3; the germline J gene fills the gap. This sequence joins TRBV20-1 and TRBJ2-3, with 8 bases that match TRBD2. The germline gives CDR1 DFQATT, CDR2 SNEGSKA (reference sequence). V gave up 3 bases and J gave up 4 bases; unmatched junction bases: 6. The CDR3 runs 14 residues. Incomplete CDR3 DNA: TGCAGTGCTAGCGGGCGGGAGGTCTCAGATACG. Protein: CSASGREVSDT. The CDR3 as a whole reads CSASGREVSDTQYF.

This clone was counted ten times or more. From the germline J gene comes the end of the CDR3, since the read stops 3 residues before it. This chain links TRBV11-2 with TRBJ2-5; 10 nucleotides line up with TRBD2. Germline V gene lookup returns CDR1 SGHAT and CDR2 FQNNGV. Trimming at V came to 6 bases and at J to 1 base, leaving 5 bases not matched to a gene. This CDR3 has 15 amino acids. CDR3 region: CASSSTSGVQETQYF. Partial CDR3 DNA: TGTGCCAGCAGTAGCACTAGCGGGGTCCAAGAGACC.

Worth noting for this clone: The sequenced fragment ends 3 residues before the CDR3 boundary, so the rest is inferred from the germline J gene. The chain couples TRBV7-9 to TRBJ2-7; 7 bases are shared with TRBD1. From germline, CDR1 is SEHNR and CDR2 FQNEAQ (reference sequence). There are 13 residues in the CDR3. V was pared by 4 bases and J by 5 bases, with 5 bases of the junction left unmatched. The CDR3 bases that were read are TGTGCCAGCAGCTCCCGACAGGGCGACGAG. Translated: CASSSRQGDE. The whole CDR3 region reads CASSSRQGDEQYF.

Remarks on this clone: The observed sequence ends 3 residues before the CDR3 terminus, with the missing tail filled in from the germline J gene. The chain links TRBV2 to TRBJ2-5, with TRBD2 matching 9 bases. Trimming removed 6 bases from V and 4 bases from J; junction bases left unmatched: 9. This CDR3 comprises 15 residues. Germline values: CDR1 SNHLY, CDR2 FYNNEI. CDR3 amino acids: CASRGGGVRLETQYF. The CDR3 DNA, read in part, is TGTGCCAGCAGAGGCGGGGGGGTGCGTCTAGAGACC.

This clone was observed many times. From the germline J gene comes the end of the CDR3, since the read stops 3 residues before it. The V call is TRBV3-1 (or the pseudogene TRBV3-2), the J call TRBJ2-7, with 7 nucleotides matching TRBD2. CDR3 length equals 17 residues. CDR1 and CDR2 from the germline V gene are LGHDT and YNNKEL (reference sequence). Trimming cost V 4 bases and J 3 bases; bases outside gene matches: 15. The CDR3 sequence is CASSPKSPKAGIYEQYF. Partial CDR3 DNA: TGTGCCAGCAGCCCCAAAAGTCCTAAAGCGGGAATCTACGAG.

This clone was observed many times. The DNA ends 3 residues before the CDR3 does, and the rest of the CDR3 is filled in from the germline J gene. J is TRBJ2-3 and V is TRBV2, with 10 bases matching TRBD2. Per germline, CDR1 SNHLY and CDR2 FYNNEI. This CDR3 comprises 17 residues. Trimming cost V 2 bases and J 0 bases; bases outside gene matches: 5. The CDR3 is CASSETGTSDSTDTQYF. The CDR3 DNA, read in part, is TGTGCCAGCAGTGAAACTGGGACTAGCGACAGCACAGATACG.

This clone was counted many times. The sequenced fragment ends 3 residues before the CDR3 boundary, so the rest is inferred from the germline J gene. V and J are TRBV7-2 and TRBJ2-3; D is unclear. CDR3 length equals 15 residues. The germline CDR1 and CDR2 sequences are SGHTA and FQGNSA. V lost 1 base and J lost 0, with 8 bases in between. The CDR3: CASSLVAVSTDTQYF. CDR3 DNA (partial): TGTGCCAGCAGCTTAGTTGCGGTCAGCACAGATACG.

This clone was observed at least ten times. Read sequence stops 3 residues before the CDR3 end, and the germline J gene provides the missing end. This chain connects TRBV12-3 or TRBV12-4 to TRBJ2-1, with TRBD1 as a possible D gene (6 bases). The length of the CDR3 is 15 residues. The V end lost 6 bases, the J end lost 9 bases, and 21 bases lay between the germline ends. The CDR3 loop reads CASSRGQNLGGEQFF. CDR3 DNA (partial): TGTGCCAGCAGCCGAGGACAGAACTTAGGGGGTGAG.

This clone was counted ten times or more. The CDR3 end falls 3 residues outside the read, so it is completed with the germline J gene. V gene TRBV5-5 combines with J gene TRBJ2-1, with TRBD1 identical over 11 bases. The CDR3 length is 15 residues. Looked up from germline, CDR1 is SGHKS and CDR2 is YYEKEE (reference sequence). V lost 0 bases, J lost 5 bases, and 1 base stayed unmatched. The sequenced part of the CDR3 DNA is TGTGCCAGCAGCTTGGAGGGACAGGGGGACAATGAG. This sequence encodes CASSLEGQGDNE. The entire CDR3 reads CASSLEGQGDNEQFF.

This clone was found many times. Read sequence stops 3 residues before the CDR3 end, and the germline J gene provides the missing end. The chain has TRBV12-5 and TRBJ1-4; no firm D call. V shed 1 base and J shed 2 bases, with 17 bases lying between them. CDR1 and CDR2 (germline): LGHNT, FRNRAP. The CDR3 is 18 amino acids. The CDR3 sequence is CASGLEGPLGSTNEKLFF. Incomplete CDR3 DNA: TGTGCTAGTGGTTTGGAGGGCCCACTCGGCTCGACTAATGAAAAA. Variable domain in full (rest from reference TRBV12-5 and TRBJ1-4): DARVTQTPRHKVTEMGQEVTMRCQPILGHNTVFWYRQTMMQGLELLAYFRNRAPLDDSGMPKDRFSAEMPDATLATLKIQPSEPRDSAVYFCASGLEGPLGSTNEKLFFGSGTQLSVL.

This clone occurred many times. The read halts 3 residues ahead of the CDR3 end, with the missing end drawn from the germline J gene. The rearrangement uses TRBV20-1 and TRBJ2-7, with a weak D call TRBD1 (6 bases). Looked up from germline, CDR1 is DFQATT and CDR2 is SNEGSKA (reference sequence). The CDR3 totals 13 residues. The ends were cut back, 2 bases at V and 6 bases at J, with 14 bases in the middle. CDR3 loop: CSARYYRAIEQYF. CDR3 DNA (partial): TGCAGTGCTAGATACTACAGGGCAATCGAG.

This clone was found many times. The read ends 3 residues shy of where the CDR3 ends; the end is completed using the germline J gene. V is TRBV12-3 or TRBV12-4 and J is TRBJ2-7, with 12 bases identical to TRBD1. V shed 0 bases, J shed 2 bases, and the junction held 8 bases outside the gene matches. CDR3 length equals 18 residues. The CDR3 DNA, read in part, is TGTGCCAGCAGTTTAGCCCCGGGACAGGGGGCGGATGCCTACGAG. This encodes CASSLAPGQGADAYE. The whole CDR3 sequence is CASSLAPGQGADAYEQYF.

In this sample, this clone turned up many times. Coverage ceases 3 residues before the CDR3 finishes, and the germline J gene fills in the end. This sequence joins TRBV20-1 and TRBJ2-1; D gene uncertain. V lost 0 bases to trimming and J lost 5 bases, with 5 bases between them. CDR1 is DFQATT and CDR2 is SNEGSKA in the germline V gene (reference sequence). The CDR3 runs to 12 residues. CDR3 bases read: TGCAGTGCTAGAGAGCGGAACAATGAG. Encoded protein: CSARERNNE. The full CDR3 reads CSARERNNEQFF.

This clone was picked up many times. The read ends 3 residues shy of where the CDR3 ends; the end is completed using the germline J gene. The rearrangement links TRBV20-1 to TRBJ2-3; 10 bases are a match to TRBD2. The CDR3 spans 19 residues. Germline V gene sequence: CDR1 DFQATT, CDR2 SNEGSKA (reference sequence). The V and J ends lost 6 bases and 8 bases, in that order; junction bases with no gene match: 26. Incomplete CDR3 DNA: TGCAGTGCGGCTTTACTAGCGGGGTCTGTCCCGGCGATACTAGCTACG. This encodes CSAALLAGSVPAILAT. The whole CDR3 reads CSAALLAGSVPAILATQYF.

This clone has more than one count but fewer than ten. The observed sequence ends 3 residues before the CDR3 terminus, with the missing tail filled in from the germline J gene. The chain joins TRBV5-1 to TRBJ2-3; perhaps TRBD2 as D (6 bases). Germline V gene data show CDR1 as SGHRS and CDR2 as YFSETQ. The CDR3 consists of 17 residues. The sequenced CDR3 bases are TGCGCCAGCAGCTTGGGACTAGGAGGACCTAATCGAGAGACG. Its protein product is CASSLGLGGPNRET. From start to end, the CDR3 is CASSLGLGGPNRETQYF. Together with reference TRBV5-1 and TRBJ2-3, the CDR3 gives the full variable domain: KAGVTQTPRYLIKTRGQQVTLSCSPISGHRSVSWYQQTPGQGLQFLFEYFSETQRNKGNFPGRFSGRQFSNSRSEMNVSTLELGDSALYLCASSLGLGGPNRETQYFGPGTRLTVL.

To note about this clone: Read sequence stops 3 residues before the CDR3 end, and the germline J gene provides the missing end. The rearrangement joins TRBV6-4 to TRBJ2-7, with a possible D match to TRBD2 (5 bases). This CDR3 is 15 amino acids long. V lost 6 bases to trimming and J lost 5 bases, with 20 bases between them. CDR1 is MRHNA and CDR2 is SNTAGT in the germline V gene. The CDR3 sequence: CASSLTIAPLDEQYF. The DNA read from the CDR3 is TGTGCCAGCAGCCTAACAATAGCGCCTCTCGACGAG.

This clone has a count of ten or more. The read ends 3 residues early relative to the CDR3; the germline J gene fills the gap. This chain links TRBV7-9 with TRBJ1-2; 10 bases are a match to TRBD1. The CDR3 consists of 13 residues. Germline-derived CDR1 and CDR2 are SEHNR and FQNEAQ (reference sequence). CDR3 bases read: TGTGCCAGCAGTTATGGACAGGGGGAAGGC. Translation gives CASSYGQGEG. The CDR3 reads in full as CASSYGQGEGYTF.

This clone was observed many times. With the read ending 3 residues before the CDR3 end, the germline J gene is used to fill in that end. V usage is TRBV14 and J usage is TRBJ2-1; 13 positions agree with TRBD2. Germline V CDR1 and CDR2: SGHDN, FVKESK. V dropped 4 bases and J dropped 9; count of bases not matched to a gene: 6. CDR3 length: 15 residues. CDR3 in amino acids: CASSRTSGRATEQFF. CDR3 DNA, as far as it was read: TGTGCCAGCAGCCGCACTAGCGGGAGGGCCACTGAG. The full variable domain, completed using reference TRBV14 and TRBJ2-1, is EAGVTQFPSHSVIEKGQTVTLRCDPISGHDNLYWYRRVMGKEIKFLLHFVKESKQDESGMPNNRFLAERTGGTYSTLKVQPAELEDSGVYFCASSRTSGRATEQFFGPGTRLTVL.

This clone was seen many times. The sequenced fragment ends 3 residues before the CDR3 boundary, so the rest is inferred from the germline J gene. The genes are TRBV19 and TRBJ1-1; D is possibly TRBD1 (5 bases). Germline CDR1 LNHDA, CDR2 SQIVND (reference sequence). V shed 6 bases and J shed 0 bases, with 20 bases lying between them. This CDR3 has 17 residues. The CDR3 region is CASSTRRGSDMNTEAFF. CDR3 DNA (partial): TGTGCCAGTAGCACTCGTAGGGGTTCCGATATGAACACTGAA.